This T cell receptor beta chain was observed in a study of T-cell reconstitution after alpha-beta-depleted transplantation in children. Unique molecular identifiers tagged the TCRbeta library. TCRdb passed the PCR reads through MiXCR, listing each CDR3 protein once. The table shows roughly 570,000 distinct CDR3 sequences, with over 20% occurring only once. Germline CDR1 is SGHTA and CDR2 is FQGTGA. CDR3 length: 18 amino acids. The ends lost 5 bases at V and 4 bases at J; junction bases unmatched: 10. Study observations and caveats: About two months after transplant, alpha-beta T cells reportedly came from several hundred expanded graft clones. Most T-cell counts and diversity one year after the transplant came from T cells that were newly produced. For some patients, TCRbeta diversity was high at day 60 because of recipient T cells and thymic progenitors that survived.

This clonotype was found a few times. Its antigen is not identified. J is TRBJ2-2 and V is TRBV7-3, with TRBD2 identical over 13 bases. Specimen: PBMCs, collected before TCRalphabeta/CD19-depleted stem cell transplant. The source of this sequence is a boy under two years old with Wiskott-Aldrich syndrome, due to receive a stem cell transplant. The CDR3 protein is CASSPWDRLAGGTGELFF. For the CDR3, the DNA is TGTGCCAGCAGCCCATGGGACCGACTAGCGGGAGGCACCGGGGAGCTGTTTTTT. The full variable domain, rest sourced from reference TRBV7-3 and TRBJ2-2, is GAGVSQTPSNKVTEKGKYVELRCDPISGHTALYWYRQSLGQGPEFLIYFQGTGAADDSGLPNDRFFAVRPEGSVSTLKIQRTERGDSAVYLCASSPWDRLAGGTGELFFGEGSRLTVL.